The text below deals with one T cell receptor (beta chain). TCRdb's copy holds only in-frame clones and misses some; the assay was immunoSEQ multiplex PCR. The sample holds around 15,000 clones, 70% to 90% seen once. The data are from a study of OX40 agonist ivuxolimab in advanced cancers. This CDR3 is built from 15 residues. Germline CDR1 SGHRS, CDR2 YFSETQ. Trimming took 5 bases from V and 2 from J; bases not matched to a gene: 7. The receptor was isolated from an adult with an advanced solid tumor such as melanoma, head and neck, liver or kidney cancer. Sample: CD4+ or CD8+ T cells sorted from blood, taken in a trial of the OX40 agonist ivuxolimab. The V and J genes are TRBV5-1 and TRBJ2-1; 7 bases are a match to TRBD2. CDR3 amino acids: CASSDAGEPYNEQFF. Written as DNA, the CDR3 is TGCGCCAGCAGTGACGCGGGGGAGCCCTACAATGAGCAGTTCTTC.